This T cell receptor (beta chain) was retrieved from a study of immune evolution from preneoplasia to lung adenocarcinoma. Study observations and caveats: Clonality was highest in normal lung, lower in later-stage lesions apparently.

Libraries were prepared by immunoSEQ multiplex PCR; TCRdb keeps only in-frame clonotypes and omits some of them. Of approximately 8,000 clones listed, around 80% are singletons. Resections took place in Japan or China from the mid-2010s to the late 2010s. The junction had 6 bases not matched to a gene; V was cut back by 2 bases and J by 2 bases. CDR3 length: 18 amino acids. CDR1 is SGHRS, CDR2 YFSETQ, per germline. As regards this clone: Antigen: not known.

The chain has TRBV5-1 and TRBJ2-3, with 15 positions matching TRBD2. The receptor was isolated from a person aged 70 to 85 with lung adenocarcinoma. The sequenced material came from FFPE adjacent normal lung tissue. Here the CDR3 DNA reads TGCGCCAGCAGCTTAAGGACTAGCGGGGGGGGATACACAGATACGCAGTATTTT. Residues: CASSLRTSGGGYTDTQYF.